This TCR beta chain was observed in a study of neurological immune-mediated disorders. Whole-study results and caveats: Across subjects, no CDR3 amino acid sequence appeared in expanded clones of more than one subject, a finding that suggested private repertoires in all groups. The level of TCR clonal expansion was highest in patients with HTLV-1-associated myelopathy and lowest in multiple sclerosis, where it fell below the level seen in healthy controls.

The authors produced cDNA by 5'RACE using 10-nucleotide random UMIs. Per sequencing run, 15-18 subjects together gave over 190 million TCR-beta sequences. TCRdb re-called the 5' RACE reads with MiXCR, one entry per CDR3 protein. This repertoire shows 25,000 to 30,000 distinct CDR3 sequences, 12% found once; its top ten account for approximately 7.8%. The CDR3 is 14 amino acids. V lost 5 bases and J lost 5; bases outside the gene matches: 8. Looked up from germline, CDR1 is SGHTA and CDR2 is FQGTGA. This clonotype appeared many times. No antigen is known for it. Sequenced input: PBMCs. The sequence derives from a man aged 55 to 70 in good health. This rearrangement joins TRBV7-3 to TRBJ1-1, with 7 positions matching TRBD1. CDR3 sequence reads: CASSTGAGGTEAFF. In nucleotides, the CDR3 is TGTGCCAGCAGCACAGGGGCCGGTGGGACTGAAGCTTTCTTT.